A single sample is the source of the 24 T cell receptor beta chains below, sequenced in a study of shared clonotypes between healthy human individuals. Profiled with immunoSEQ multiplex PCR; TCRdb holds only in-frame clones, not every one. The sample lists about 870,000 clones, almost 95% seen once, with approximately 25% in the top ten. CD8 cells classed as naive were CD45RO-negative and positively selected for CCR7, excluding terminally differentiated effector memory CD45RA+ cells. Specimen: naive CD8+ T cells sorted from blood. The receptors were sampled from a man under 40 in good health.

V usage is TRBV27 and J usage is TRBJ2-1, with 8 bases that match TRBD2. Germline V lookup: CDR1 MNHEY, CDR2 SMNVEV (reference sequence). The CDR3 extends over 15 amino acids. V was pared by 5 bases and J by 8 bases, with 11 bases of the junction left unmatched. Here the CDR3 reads CASSLQREFIHEQFF. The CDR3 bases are TGTGCCAGCAGTCTTCAGCGGGAGTTCATCCATGAGCAGTTCTTC.

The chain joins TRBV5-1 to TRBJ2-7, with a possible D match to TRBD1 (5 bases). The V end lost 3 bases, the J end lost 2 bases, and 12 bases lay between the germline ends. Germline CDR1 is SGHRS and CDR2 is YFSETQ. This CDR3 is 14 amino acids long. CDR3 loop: CASSSYRPTYEQYF. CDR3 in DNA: TGCGCCAGCAGCTCTTACAGGCCAACCTACGAGCAGTACTTC.

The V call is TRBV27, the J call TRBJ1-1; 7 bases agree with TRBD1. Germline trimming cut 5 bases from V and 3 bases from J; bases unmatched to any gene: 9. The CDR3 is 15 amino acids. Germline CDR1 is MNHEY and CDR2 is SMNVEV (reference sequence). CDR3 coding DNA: TGTGCCAGCAGTGGCGAGGGGACAGCGGACACTGAAGCTTTCTTT. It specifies CASSGEGTADTEAFF.

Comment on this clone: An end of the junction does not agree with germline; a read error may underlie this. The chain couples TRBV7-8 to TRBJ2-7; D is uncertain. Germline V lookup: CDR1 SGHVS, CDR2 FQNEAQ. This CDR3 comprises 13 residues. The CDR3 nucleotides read TGTGCCAGCAGCTTTGTCAGTTTGGGCGAGCAGTGCTTC. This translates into CASSFVSLGEQCF.

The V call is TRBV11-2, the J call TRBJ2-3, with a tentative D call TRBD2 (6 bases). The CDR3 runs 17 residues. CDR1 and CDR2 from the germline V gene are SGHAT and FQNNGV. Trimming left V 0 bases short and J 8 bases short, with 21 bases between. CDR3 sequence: CASSLDVAGSISSTQYF. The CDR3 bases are TGTGCCAGCAGCTTAGATGTAGCCGGGAGTATTTCTAGTACGCAGTATTTT.

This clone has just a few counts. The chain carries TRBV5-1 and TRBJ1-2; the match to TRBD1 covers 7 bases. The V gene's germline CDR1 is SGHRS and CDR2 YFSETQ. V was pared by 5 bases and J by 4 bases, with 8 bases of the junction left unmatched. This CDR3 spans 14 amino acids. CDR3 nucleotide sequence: TGCGCCAGCAGGGATACAGGGGAACGCTATGGCTACACCTTC. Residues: CASRDTGERYGYTF.

CDR3 sequence (DNA): TGTGCCAGCAAGCCGGGACAGGGCACCCCAGCTTTCTTT. Translated, it gives CASKPGQGTPAFF. The V call is TRBV5-6, the J call TRBJ1-1, with 9 bases matching TRBD1. Per germline, CDR1 SGHDT and CDR2 YYEEEE. V lost 6 bases and J lost 10; bases outside the gene matches: 10. The CDR3 spans 13 residues.

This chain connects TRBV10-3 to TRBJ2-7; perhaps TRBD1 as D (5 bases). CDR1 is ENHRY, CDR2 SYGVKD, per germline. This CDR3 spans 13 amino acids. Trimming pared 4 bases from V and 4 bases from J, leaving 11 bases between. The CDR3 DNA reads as TGTGCCATCAGTGTAGAGACAGCGTACGAGCAGTACTTC. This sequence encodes CAISVETAYEQYF.

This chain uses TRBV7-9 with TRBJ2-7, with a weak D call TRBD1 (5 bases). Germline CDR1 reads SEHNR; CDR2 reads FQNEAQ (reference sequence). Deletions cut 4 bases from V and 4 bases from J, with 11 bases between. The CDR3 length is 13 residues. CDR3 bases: TGTGCCAGCAGCTCCCGAACAGGATACGAGCAGTACTTC. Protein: CASSSRTGYEQYF.

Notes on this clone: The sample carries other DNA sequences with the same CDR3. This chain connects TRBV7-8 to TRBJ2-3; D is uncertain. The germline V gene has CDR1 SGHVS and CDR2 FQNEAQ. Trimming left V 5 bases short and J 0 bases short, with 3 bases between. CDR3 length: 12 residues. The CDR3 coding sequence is TGTGCCAGCAGCCCCAGCACAGATACGCAGTATTTT. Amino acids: CASSPSTDTQYF.

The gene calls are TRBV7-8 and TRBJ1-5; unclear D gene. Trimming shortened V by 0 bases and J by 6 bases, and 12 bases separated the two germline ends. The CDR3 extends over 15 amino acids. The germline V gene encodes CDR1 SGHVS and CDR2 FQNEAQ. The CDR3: CASSLAVAVVQPQHF. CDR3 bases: TGTGCCAGCAGCTTAGCGGTGGCAGTTGTTCAGCCCCAGCATTTT.

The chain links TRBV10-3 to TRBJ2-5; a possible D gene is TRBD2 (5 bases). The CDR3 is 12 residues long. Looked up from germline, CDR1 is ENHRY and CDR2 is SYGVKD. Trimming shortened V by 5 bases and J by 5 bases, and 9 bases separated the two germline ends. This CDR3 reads CAISSAAETQYF. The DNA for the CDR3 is TGTGCCATCAGTTCAGCGGCGGAGACCCAGTACTTC.

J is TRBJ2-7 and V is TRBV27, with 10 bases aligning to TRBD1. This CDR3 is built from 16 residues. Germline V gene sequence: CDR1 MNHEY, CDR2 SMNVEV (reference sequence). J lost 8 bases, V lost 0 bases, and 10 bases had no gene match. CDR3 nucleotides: TGTGCCAGCAGTTTATCGGGTGGGACAGGGGCTCCTCAGCAGTACTTC. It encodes CASSLSGGTGAPQQYF.

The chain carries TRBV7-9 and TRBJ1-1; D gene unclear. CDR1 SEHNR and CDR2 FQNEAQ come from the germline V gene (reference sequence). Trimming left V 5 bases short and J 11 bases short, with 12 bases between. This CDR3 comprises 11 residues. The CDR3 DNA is TGTGCCAGCAGCGCTTCGCCTCCGGCTTTCTTT. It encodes CASSASPPAFF. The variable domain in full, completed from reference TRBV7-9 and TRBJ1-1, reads DTGVSQNPRHKITKRGQNVTFRCDPISEHNRLYWYRQTLGQGPEFLTYFQNEAQLEKSRLLSDRFSAERPKGSFSTLEIQRTEQGDSAMYLCASSASPPAFFGQGTRLTVV.

The CDR3: CANSPWVGYEQYF. The CDR3 DNA reads TGTGCCAACTCACCCTGGGTTGGCTACGAGCAGTACTTC. The chain links TRBV6-1 to TRBJ2-7, with unresolved D. The V gene's germline CDR1 is MNHNS and CDR2 SASEGT. The length of the CDR3 is 13 residues. V gave up 10 bases and J gave up 3 bases, with 16 bases separating them.

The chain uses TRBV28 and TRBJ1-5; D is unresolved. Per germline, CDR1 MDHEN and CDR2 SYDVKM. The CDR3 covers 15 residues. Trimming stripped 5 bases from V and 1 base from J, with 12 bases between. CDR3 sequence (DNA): TGTGCCAGCAGTGCGGACCTTGGGAGCAATCAGCCCCAGCATTTT. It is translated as CASSADLGSNQPQHF.

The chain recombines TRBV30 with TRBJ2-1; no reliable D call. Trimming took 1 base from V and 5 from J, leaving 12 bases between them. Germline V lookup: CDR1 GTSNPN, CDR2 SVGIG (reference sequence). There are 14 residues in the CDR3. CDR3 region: CAWSAEIQDNEQFF. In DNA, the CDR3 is TGTGCCTGGAGTGCAGAGATACAAGACAATGAGCAGTTCTTC.

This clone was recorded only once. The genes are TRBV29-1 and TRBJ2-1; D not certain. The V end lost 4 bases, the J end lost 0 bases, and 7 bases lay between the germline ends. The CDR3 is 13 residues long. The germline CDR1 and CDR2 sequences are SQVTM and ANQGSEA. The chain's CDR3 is CSVADNSYNEQFF. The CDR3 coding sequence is TGCAGCGTTGCCGATAACTCCTACAATGAGCAGTTCTTC.

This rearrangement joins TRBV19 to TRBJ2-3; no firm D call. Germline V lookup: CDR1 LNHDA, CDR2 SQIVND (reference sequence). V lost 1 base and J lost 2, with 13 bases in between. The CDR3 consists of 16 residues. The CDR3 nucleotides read TGTGCCAGTAGTATAGTTTTTAGCTTCTCCACAGATACGCAGTATTTT. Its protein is CASSIVFSFSTDTQYF.

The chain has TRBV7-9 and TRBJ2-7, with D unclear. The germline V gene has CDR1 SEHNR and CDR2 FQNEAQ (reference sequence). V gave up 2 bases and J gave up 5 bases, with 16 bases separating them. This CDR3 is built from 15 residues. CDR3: CASSLFGGPQDEQYF. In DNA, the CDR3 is TGTGCCAGCAGCTTATTTGGCGGCCCTCAGGACGAGCAGTACTTC.

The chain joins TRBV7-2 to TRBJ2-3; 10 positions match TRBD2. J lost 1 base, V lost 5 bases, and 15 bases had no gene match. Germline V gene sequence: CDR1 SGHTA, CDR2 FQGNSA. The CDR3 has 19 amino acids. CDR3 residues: CASSRRSGRGGKGTDTQYF. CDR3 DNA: TGTGCCAGCAGCCGACGAAGCGGGAGGGGAGGGAAAGGCACAGATACGCAGTATTTT.

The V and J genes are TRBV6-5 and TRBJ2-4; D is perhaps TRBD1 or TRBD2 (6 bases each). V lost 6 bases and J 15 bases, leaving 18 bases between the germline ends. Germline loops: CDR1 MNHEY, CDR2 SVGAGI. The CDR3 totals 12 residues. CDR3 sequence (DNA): TGTGCCAGCAGGGACGAGGGGGAGGTCTCGTACTTC. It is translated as CASRDEGEVSYF.

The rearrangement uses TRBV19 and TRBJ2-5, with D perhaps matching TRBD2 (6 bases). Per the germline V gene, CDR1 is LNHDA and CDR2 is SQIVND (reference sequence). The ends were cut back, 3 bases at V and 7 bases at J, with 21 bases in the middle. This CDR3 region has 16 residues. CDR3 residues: CASSIVAGGERGTQYF. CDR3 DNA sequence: TGTGCCAGTAGTATTGTTGCAGGAGGGGAGAGAGGGACCCAGTACTTC.

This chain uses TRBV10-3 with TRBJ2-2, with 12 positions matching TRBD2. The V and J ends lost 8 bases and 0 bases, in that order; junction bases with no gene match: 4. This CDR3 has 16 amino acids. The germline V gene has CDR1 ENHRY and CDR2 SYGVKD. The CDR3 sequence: CAISSSGRANTGELFF. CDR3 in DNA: TGTGCCATCTCGTCTAGCGGGAGGGCGAACACCGGGGAGCTGTTTTTT.